The rows below give T cell receptor beta chains drawn from one sample of a study of T cell responses to AZD1222 COVID-19 vaccine. Sequencing used immunoSEQ multiplex PCR; TCRdb keeps in-frame clones, though not all of them. In the table there are fewer than 200,000 clones, 85% to 90% of which are singletons. Material: peripheral blood, obtained 28 days after the second AZD1222 dose. All receptors derive from an adult who received the AZD1222 COVID-19 vaccine. Both conserved end residues are part of each CDR3. The D gene is left open where the match is weak. The size field is filled for only some rows; it gives once, few, many or a size class.

j_gene	v_gene	abundance	d_gene	CDR3aa	CDR3nt
TRBJ1-4	TRBV5-1	-	TRBD1	CASSAGDSSNEKLFF	TGCGCCAGCAGCGCCGGGGACAGCTCTAATGAAAAACTGTTTTTT
TRBJ2-1	TRBV11-2	-	-	CASSLTSNEQFF	TGTGCCAGCAGCTTAACGAGCAATGAGCAGTTCTTC
TRBJ2-2	TRBV19	-	TRBD1	CASSIQGAAGELFF	TGTGCCAGTAGTATACAGGGGGCGGCCGGGGAGCTGTTTTTT
TRBJ1-6	TRBV5-1	-	-	CASSPEFNSPLHF	TGCGCCAGCAGCCCAGAATTCAATTCACCCCTCCACTTT
TRBJ1-5	TRBV19	-	TRBD1	CASGGAGGNQPQHF	TGTGCCAGCGGGGGGGCAGGGGGTAATCAGCCCCAGCATTTT
TRBJ1-2	TRBV6-2/TRBV6-3	-	-	CASSYGKYTYGYTF	TGTGCCAGCAGTTATGGCAAGTACACCTATGGCTACACCTTC
TRBJ2-3	TRBV9	-	-	CASSVATGEFTQYF	TGTGCCAGCAGCGTAGCTACGGGGGAATTTACGCAGTATTTT
TRBJ2-1	TRBV10-1	once	TRBD2	CASSESRGGYVNEQFF	TGCGCCAGCAGTGAGTCACGGGGGGGATACGTCAATGAGCAGTTCTTC
TRBJ2-1	TRBV15	-	TRBD2	CATSRPGGNNEQFF	TGTGCCACCAGCAGACCGGGGGGGAACAATGAGCAGTTCTTC
TRBJ2-2	TRBV7-8	once	-	CASSLGTPGAGELFF	TGTGCCAGCAGCTTAGGGACTCCTGGGGCCGGGGAGCTGTTTTTT
TRBJ1-1	TRBV7-9	-	TRBD1	CASSPRGLGTEAFF	TGTGCCAGCAGCCCCAGGGGGCTCGGCACTGAAGCTTTCTTT
TRBJ1-5	TRBV12-3/TRBV12-4	-	-	CASSLVLNQPQHF	TGTGCCAGCAGTTTGGTCCTCAATCAGCCCCAGCATTTT
TRBJ1-5	TRBV10-3	few	-	CAISERVRDQPQHF	TGTGCCATCAGTGAAAGAGTCAGGGATCAGCCCCAGCATTTT
TRBJ1-2	TRBV12-3/TRBV12-4	once	TRBD1	CASRDRGFGYTF	TGTGCCAGCAGAGACAGGGGATTCGGCTACACCTTC
TRBJ2-6	TRBV9	-	-	CASSPRVSIGLSSGANVLTF	TGTGCCAGCAGCCCGCGGGTAAGCATTGGACTATCCTCTGGGGCCAACGTCCTGACTTTC
TRBJ2-2	TRBV19	-	TRBD1	CASSIDPTGDTGELFF	TGTGCCAGTAGTATAGATCCTACAGGGGATACCGGGGAGCTGTTTTTT
TRBJ1-4	TRBV18	-	-	CASSPQQEANEKLFF	TGTGCCAGCTCACCACAGCAGGAGGCTAATGAAAAACTGTTTTTT
TRBJ2-1	TRBV6-5	-	-	CASSYLGNNEQFF	TGTGCCAGCAGTTACTTGGGAAACAATGAGCAGTTCTTC
TRBJ2-3	TRBV3-1/TRBV3-2	-	-	CASSQLSPAGDTQYF	TGTGCCAGCAGCCAACTTAGCCCCGCTGGAGATACGCAGTATTTT
TRBJ2-7	TRBV3-1/TRBV3-2	-	-	CASSQEGEQYF	TGTGCCAGCAGCCAAGAGGGTGAGCAGTACTTC
TRBJ2-7	TRBV19	-	TRBD1	CASSGTGTVIFEQYF	TGTGCCAGCTCAGGCACCGGGACAGTCATCTTTGAGCAGTACTTC
TRBJ2-1	TRBV5-5	-	TRBD2	CASSLGSSGVSEQFF	TGTGCCAGCAGCTTGGGGTCTAGCGGGGTCAGTGAGCAGTTCTTC
TRBJ2-3	TRBV24-1	-	-	CATRGSTDTQYF	TGTGCCACCAGGGGTAGCACAGATACGCAGTATTTT
TRBJ2-1	TRBV5-4	-	-	CASSLGNPMGRAEQFF	TGTGCCAGCAGCTTGGGTAATCCAATGGGGCGCGCTGAGCAGTTCTTC
TRBJ2-2	TRBV18	-	TRBD2	CASSPFVAGAAGELFF	TGTGCCAGCTCACCCTTCGTAGCGGGGGCGGCCGGGGAGCTGTTTTTT
TRBJ2-5	TRBV5-6	-	-	CASSLGSALETQYF	TGTGCCAGCAGCTTGGGTAGCGCCCTGGAGACCCAGTACTTC
TRBJ1-2	TRBV10-3	-	-	CAISEGERGYGYTF	TGTGCCATCAGTGAGGGCGAGAGGGGCTATGGCTACACCTTC
TRBJ1-2	TRBV6-1	-	TRBD1	CASSPGGDGYTF	TGTGCCAGCAGTCCAGGGGGGGATGGCTACACCTTC
TRBJ1-6	TRBV9	-	TRBD1	CASSPGQINSPLHF	TGTGCCAGCAGTCCGGGACAGATTAATTCACCCCTCCACTTT
TRBJ2-7	TRBV2	once	-	CASSEAQELQQYF	TGTGCCAGCAGTGAAGCGCAAGAACTCCAGCAGTACTTC
TRBJ1-2	TRBV19	-	-	CASEDTAVGYTF	TGTGCCAGCGAAGACACCGCCGTTGGCTACACCTTC
TRBJ2-7	TRBV7-2	-	TRBD1	CASSLAGTGISYEQYF	TGTGCCAGCAGCTTAGCCGGGACAGGTATATCCTACGAGCAGTACTTC
TRBJ1-2	TRBV20-1	few	-	CSATGGNGYTF	TGCAGTGCCACGGGGGGAAACGGCTACACCTTC
TRBJ2-7	TRBV6-2/TRBV6-3	once	-	CASSYNGASYEQYF	TGTGCCAGCAGTTACAACGGTGCCTCCTACGAGCAGTACTTC
TRBJ1-1	TRBV7-8	once	TRBD1	CASSSTGQGAAEAFF	TGTGCCAGCAGCTCGACTGGACAGGGGGCCGCTGAAGCTTTCTTT
TRBJ2-2	TRBV30	-	-	CAWSPLGELFF	TGTGCCTGGAGCCCCTTGGGGGAGCTGTTTTTT
TRBJ1-1	TRBV10-3	few	TRBD1	CAISWDRGTEAFF	TGTGCCATCAGTTGGGACAGGGGAACTGAAGCTTTCTTT
TRBJ2-7	TRBV5-5	-	-	CASSFLARYEQYF	TGTGCCAGCAGCTTCTTGGCCCGCTACGAGCAGTACTTC